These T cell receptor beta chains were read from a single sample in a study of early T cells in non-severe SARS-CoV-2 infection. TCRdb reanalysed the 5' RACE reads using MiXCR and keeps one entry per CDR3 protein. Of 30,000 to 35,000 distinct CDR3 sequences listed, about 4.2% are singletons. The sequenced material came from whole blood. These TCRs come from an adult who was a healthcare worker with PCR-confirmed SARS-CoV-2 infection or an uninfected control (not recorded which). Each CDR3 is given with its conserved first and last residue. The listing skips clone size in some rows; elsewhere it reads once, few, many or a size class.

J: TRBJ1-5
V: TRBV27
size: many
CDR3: CASSPEPSNQPQHF

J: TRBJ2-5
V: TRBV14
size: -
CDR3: CASSQDWEDVGTQYF

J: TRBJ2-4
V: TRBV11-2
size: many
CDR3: CASRGGSSHSIQYF

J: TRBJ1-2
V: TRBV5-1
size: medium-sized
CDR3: CASSLDPGGRGPSGGYTF

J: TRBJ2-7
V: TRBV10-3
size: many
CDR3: CAISELGHEQYF

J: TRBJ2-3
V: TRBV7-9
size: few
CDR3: CASSSTGQEWGTDTQYF

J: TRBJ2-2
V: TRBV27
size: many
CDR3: CASSLFWQGGELFF

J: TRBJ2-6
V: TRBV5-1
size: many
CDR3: CASSLRSGANVLTF

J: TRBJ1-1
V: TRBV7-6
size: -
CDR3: CASSSTGAEAFF

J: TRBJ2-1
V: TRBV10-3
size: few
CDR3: CAIRKTTGDVYNEQFF

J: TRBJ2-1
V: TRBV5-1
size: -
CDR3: CASSLASNEQFF

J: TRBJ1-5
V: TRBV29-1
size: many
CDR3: CSASTGALNQPQHF